These 27 T cell receptor beta chains came from one sample sequenced in a study of CD8+ T cells in alopecia areata (dated by TCRdb to about 2018). The library was built by means of the immunoSEQ multiplex PCR assay. For TCR sequencing, RNA was extracted from every sample and reverse transcribed into cDNA to serve as template. The clones in this table, taken by TCRdb from immuneACCESS, are in-frame only. Not every clone is retained; where verified, under half of the shortfall comes from an unresolved V gene, and the cause of the rest is unknown. The sample records over 150,000 clones, around 59% of which are singletons. The ten largest clones take up approximately 14% of the sample. The sample's time point label, decoded: about 25 weeks on oral tofacitinib. This specimen's treatment or condition label, interpreted: oral pan-JAK inhibitor, 5-10 mg twice daily. The material was CD4+ T cells sorted from blood, obtained at week 24, from a patient treated with tofacitinib. The receptors were sampled from a human donor with alopecia areata.

This chain joins TRBV6-6 and TRBJ2-7; possible D gene TRBD1, 6 bases. CDR1 and CDR2 (germline): MNHNY, SVGAGI (reference sequence). V dropped 6 bases and J dropped 2 bases, with 14 bases sitting between them. CDR3 length: 14 residues. The CDR3 sequence is CASRSGTSTYEQYF. DNA of the CDR3: TGTGCCAGCAGGTCCGGGACATCTACCTACGAGCAGTACTTC.

The V and J genes are TRBV5-6 and TRBJ2-1, with D perhaps being TRBD1 or TRBD2 (5 bases each). Trimming took 4 bases from V and 9 from J, leaving 11 bases between them. There are 12 residues in the CDR3. Per the germline V gene, CDR1 is SGHDT and CDR2 is YYEEEE. The CDR3 region has the DNA TGTGCCAGCAGCCGGGAAGGGGCTGAGCAGTTCTTC. It codes for CASSREGAEQFF.

The gene calls are TRBV30 and TRBJ1-3; D is possibly TRBD1 (5 bases). The CDR3 is 17 residues long. From germline, CDR1 is GTSNPN and CDR2 SVGIG (reference sequence). V was pared by 0 bases and J by 4 bases, with 19 bases between. Here the CDR3 reads CAWSVYIGTYFGNTIYF. CDR3 DNA: TGTGCCTGGAGTGTATATATTGGGACCTACTTCGGAAACACCATATATTTT.

The table lists this clone with a count of one. This chain uses TRBV30 with TRBJ1-5; D call uncertain. The germline V gene has CDR1 GTSNPN and CDR2 SVGIG (reference sequence). This CDR3 region has 13 residues. The V end was cut by 4 bases, the J end by 3 bases, with 10 bases between. This CDR3 is CAWNSRDNQPQHF. The CDR3 bases are TGTGCCTGGAATAGTCGCGACAATCAGCCCCAGCATTTT. The entire variable domain, with the rest obtained from reference TRBV30 and TRBJ1-5, is as follows: SQTIHQWPATLVQPVGSPLSLECTVEGTSNPNLYWYRQAAGRGLQLLFYSVGIGQISSEVPQNLSASRPQDRQFILSSKKLLLSDSGFYLCAWNSRDNQPQHFGDGTRLSIL.

Here the CDR3 DNA reads TGTGCCTGGAGTGTAGAGGGGGACACTGAAGCTTTCTTT. Translation: CAWSVEGDTEAFF. The V call is TRBV30, the J call TRBJ1-1, with D tentatively TRBD1 (6 bases). The CDR3 runs to 13 residues. Germline V gene sequence: CDR1 GTSNPN, CDR2 SVGIG (reference sequence). Trimming left V 0 bases short and J 3 bases short, with 8 bases between.

The chain links TRBV2 to TRBJ2-1; D is unclear. CDR1 is SNHLY and CDR2 is FYNNEI in the germline V gene. CDR3 size: 13 residues. V lost 8 bases and J lost 7, with 15 bases in between. The CDR3 DNA reads TGTGCCAGCCGCCCAGGCGCCCAAAATGAGCAGTTCTTC. Protein: CASRPGAQNEQFF.

The chain carries TRBV7-2 and TRBJ2-5; no reliable D call. The V end lost 1 base, the J end lost 6 bases, and 15 bases lay between the germline ends. The CDR3 has 15 amino acids. Per the germline V gene, CDR1 is SGHTA and CDR2 is FQGNSA. CDR3 region: CASSLDPLIGKTQYF. CDR3 nucleotide sequence: TGTGCCAGCAGCTTAGATCCACTAATTGGGAAGACCCAGTACTTC.

V usage is TRBV6-5 and J usage is TRBJ1-4; tentative D call: TRBD1 (5 bases). Germline lookup yields CDR1 MNHEY and CDR2 SVGAGI. Trimming cost V 3 bases and J 6 bases, with 11 bases left between them. The CDR3 extends over 14 amino acids. The CDR3 region has the DNA TGTGCCAGCAGTTATAGCGGGGGGGATGAAAAACTGTTTTTT. Translation: CASSYSGGDEKLFF.

The chain couples TRBV4-1 to TRBJ2-5; TRBD2 is a possible D gene (7 bases). Between the trimmed V and J ends, which lost 4 bases and 4 bases, there was a span of 13 bases. Germline assignment: CDR1 MGHRA and CDR2 YSYEKL. This CDR3 is built from 14 residues. CDR3 in DNA: TGCGCCAGCAGCCCTTCGGGGGGCCCAGAGACCCAGTACTTC. Translation: CASSPSGGPETQYF.

The chain joins TRBV19 to TRBJ2-7; 9 positions match TRBD1. V lost 5 bases and J lost 6; bases outside the gene matches: 11. CDR1 and CDR2 (germline): LNHDA, SQIVND (reference sequence). The CDR3 spans 15 residues. As DNA, the CDR3 is TGTGCCAGTAGTGGAAACAGGGGGCGCGGTTCCGAGCAGTACTTC. This gives the protein CASSGNRGRGSEQYF. Full variable domain (missing parts from reference TRBV19 and TRBJ2-7): DGGITQSPKYLFRKEGQNVTLSCEQNLNHDAMYWYRQDPGQGLRLIYYSQIVNDFQKGDIAEGYSVSREKKESFPLTVTSAQKNPTAFYLCASSGNRGRGSEQYFGPGTRLTVT.

The V and J genes are TRBV30 and TRBJ2-2; D is unclear. The CDR3 runs 13 residues. The germline V and J ends were trimmed by 2 bases and 4 bases, with 8 bases remaining between them. The V gene's germline CDR1 is GTSNPN and CDR2 SVGIG (reference sequence). The CDR3: CAWSSGFTGELFF. CDR3 nucleotides: TGTGCCTGGAGTTCTGGGTTCACCGGGGAGCTGTTTTTT.

The V and J genes are TRBV29-1 and TRBJ1-1, with D tentatively TRBD1 (5 bases). V was shortened by 0 bases and J by 4 bases, with 12 bases between the two germline ends. The length of the CDR3 is 14 residues. Germline V gene sequence: CDR1 SQVTM, CDR2 ANQGSEA. The CDR3 region is CSVEDPRRGTEAFF. The CDR3 DNA follows: TGCAGCGTTGAAGATCCTCGGAGGGGCACTGAAGCTTTCTTT. The full variable domain, its missing parts supplied by reference TRBV29-1 and TRBJ1-1, is SAVISQKPSRDICQRGTSLTIQCQVDSQVTMMFWYRQQPGQSLTLIATANQGSEATYESGFVIDKFPISRPNLTFSTLTVSNMSPEDSSIYLCSVEDPRRGTEAFFGQGTRLTVV.

In this sample, this clone turned up a few times. This rearrangement joins TRBV9 to TRBJ2-5; tentative D call: TRBD2 (5 bases). The germline gives CDR1 SGDLS, CDR2 YYNGEE. V lost 0 bases to trimming and J lost 11 bases, with 20 bases between them. The CDR3 runs 15 residues. Here the CDR3 DNA reads TGTGCCAGCAGCGTAGAGGGTCACGGGGAAACCGGGCAGTACTTC. The encoded protein is CASSVEGHGETGQYF.

In its sample, this clone was seen a few times. This rearrangement joins TRBV10-3 to TRBJ2-1, with 8 nucleotides matching TRBD2. V was clipped by 8 bases and J by 0 bases; unmatched bases: 12. Germline CDR1 ENHRY, CDR2 SYGVKD. The length of the CDR3 is 17 residues. The CDR3 sequence: CAIADAGGQSSYNEQFF. CDR3 bases: TGTGCCATCGCGGACGCGGGGGGCCAAAGCTCCTACAATGAGCAGTTCTTC.

This clone was detected once. CDR3 nucleotides: TGTGCCAGCAGTACCGGACAGGGCTACACTGAAGCTTTCTTT. Translating gives CASSTGQGYTEAFF. The V call is TRBV6-5, the J call TRBJ1-1, with TRBD1 identical over 8 bases. The CDR3 covers 14 residues. Germline V gives CDR1 MNHEY, CDR2 SVGAGI. The trim removed 5 bases at V and 3 bases at J, leaving 5 bases unmatched.

J is TRBJ2-1 and V is TRBV5-1; possibly TRBD1 or TRBD2 for D (5 bases each). CDR3 size: 17 residues. CDR1 is SGHRS, CDR2 YFSETQ, per germline. V lost 1 base and J lost 6, with 20 bases in between. The CDR3 reads CASSLRGAEAVFNEQFF. CDR3 coding DNA: TGCGCCAGCAGCTTGCGAGGGGCGGAGGCGGTATTCAATGAGCAGTTCTTC. Full variable domain (remainder filled in from reference TRBV5-1 and TRBJ2-1): KAGVTQTPRYLIKTRGQQVTLSCSPISGHRSVSWYQQTPGQGLQFLFEYFSETQRNKGNFPGRFSGRQFSNSRSEMNVSTLELGDSALYLCASSLRGAEAVFNEQFFGPGTRLTVL.

This clone was seen a few times. The chain uses TRBV5-1 and TRBJ2-7; TRBD1 is a possible D gene (6 bases). Trimming removed 4 bases at V and 6 bases at J, with 14 bases between. The CDR3 runs to 13 residues. Germline lookup yields CDR1 SGHRS and CDR2 YFSETQ. The CDR3 bases are TGCGCCAGCAGCACGCATCCAGGGGCCGAGCAGTACTTC. It is translated as CASSTHPGAEQYF.

The V gene is TRBV29-1, the J gene TRBJ2-7; 14 nucleotides line up with TRBD2. This CDR3 contains 19 residues. Looked up from germline, CDR1 is SQVTM and CDR2 is ANQGSEA. Trimming removed 7 bases from V and 6 bases from J; junction bases left unmatched: 23. CDR3: CSGYSPGLAGADGAGEQYF. The CDR3 DNA reads as TGCAGCGGGTACTCACCGGGACTAGCGGGGGCGGATGGAGCGGGCGAGCAGTACTTC.

The chain couples TRBV30 to TRBJ2-7; D is perhaps TRBD1 (5 bases). V was shortened by 5 bases and J by 2 bases, with 10 bases between the two germline ends. CDR3 length: 12 residues. Germline V gene data show CDR1 as GTSNPN and CDR2 as SVGIG (reference sequence). The CDR3 DNA reads as TGTGCCTGGGGGGCAGTAACCTACGAGCAGTACTTC. Its protein product is CAWGAVTYEQYF.

This chain uses TRBV4-1 with TRBJ2-1; 7 bases are shared with TRBD2. The germline gives CDR1 MGHRA, CDR2 YSYEKL. The V segment lost 1 base and the J segment 5 bases; nucleotides outside the gene matches: 2. The CDR3 has 14 amino acids. The chain's CDR3 is CASSQVGGNNEQFF. In nucleotides, the CDR3 is TGCGCCAGCAGCCAAGTGGGGGGGAACAATGAGCAGTTCTTC.

This rearrangement joins TRBV29-1 to TRBJ2-1; 8 positions match TRBD1. With V trimmed by 6 bases and J by 10 bases, 8 bases remained unmatched. The CDR3 sequence is 12 residues long. Germline V lookup: CDR1 SQVTM, CDR2 ANQGSEA. This CDR3 reads CSVQGAGGEQFF. The CDR3 coding sequence is TGCAGCGTGCAGGGGGCAGGGGGCGAGCAGTTCTTC.

This clone was picked up a small number of times. The genes are TRBV6-5 and TRBJ1-1; 8 bases match TRBD1. With V trimmed by 5 bases and J by 7 bases, 9 bases remained unmatched. From germline, CDR1 is MNHEY and CDR2 SVGAGI. There are 14 residues in the CDR3. CDR3 sequence: CASSAGQGTGEAFF. The DNA of the CDR3 is TGTGCCAGCAGTGCCGGACAGGGAACAGGTGAAGCTTTCTTT.

Remarks on this clone: One end of the junction is discordant with germline, which a read error may explain. The V call is TRBV29-1, the J call TRBJ2-1; 9 bases align to TRBD1. Germline loops: CDR1 SQVTM, CDR2 ANQGSEA. The CDR3 totals 13 residues. In DNA form, the CDR3 reads TGCGGCGTTGGGGGACAGGGAAACAATGAGCAGTTCTTC. Protein product: CGVGGQGNNEQFF.

CDR3 DNA: TGTGCCTGGAGTGTAGTAGGGGCCTACAATGAGCAGTTCTTC. Translation: CAWSVVGAYNEQFF. This chain uses TRBV30 with TRBJ2-1, with a weak D call TRBD1 (5 bases). Germline CDR1 and CDR2: GTSNPN and SVGIG (reference sequence). V dropped 0 bases and J dropped 2 bases, with 8 bases sitting between them. This CDR3 contains 14 residues.

This clone was picked up a small number of times. V and J are TRBV4-1 and TRBJ1-1, with D hard to call. V lost 0 bases and J lost 14, with 16 bases in between. The CDR3 is 13 amino acids. CDR1 and CDR2 from the germline V gene are MGHRA and YSYEKL. The CDR3 bases are TGCGCCAGCAGCCAAGATCCTGGAAGGGTATCGTTCTTT. Its translation is CASSQDPGRVSFF.

This chain joins TRBV30 and TRBJ1-1, with no clear D. Germline CDR1 GTSNPN, CDR2 SVGIG (reference sequence). This CDR3 spans 13 amino acids. Trimming left V 5 bases short and J 0 bases short, with 10 bases between. The CDR3 coding sequence is TGTGCCTGGGCCGGACCCTTGAACACTGAAGCTTTCTTT. Translation gives CAWAGPLNTEAFF.

This clone came up a few times. CDR3 sequence reads: CSSLTDTQYF. CDR3 bases: TGCAGCTCCCTTACGGATACGCAGTATTTT. The rearrangement joins TRBV29-1 to TRBJ2-3; D gene uncertain. The CDR3 sequence is 10 residues long. Trimming removed 8 bases at V and 6 bases at J, with 9 bases between. Germline V lookup: CDR1 SQVTM, CDR2 ANQGSEA.